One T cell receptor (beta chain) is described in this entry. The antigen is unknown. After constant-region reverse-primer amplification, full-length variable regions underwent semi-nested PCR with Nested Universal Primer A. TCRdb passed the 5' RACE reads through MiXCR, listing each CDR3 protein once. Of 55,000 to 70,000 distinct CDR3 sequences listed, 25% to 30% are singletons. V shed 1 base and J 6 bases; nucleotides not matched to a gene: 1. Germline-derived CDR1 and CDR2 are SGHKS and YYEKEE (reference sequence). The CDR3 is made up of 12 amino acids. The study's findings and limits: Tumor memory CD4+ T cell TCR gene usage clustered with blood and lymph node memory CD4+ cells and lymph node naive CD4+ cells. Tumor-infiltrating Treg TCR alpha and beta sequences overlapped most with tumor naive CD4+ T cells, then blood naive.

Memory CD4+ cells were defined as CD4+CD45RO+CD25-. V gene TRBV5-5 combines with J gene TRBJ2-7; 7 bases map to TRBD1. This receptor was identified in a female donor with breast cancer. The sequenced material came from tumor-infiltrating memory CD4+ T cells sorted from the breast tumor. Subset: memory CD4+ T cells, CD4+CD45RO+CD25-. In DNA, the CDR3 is TGTGCCAGCAGCTTGTCAGGGGGCGAGCAGTACTTC. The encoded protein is CASSLSGGEQYF.